Below are 25 T cell receptor beta chains sequenced from a single sample in a study of blood T cell repertoires in COVID-19. Measured with immunoSEQ multiplex PCR; TCRdb has only the in-frame clones, and not every one. Among tens of thousands of clones listed, more than 75% were seen once. The sample was peripheral blood. The receptors were sampled from a human donor in a cohort sampled during active COVID-19.

Comments on this clone: The germline gene is not matched at one end of the junction; a read error may be the cause. V gene TRBV30 combines with J gene TRBJ1-3; D remains ambiguous. The CDR3 has 13 residues. The V gene's germline CDR1 is GTSNPN and CDR2 SVGIG (reference sequence). The CDR3 region is CAWSAYSLNSIYF. The DNA of the CDR3 is TGTGCCTGGAGTGCTTACAGCCTAAACTCCATATATTTT.

J is TRBJ2-5 and V is TRBV11-2, with 7 bases fitting TRBD2. The CDR3 is 15 amino acids. The germline gives CDR1 SGHAT, CDR2 FQNNGV. The V gene end was trimmed by 1 base and the J gene end by 4 bases; junction bases not matched to a gene: 6. CDR3 region: CASSLGSGVVETQYF. CDR3 nucleotide sequence: TGTGCCAGCAGCTTAGGCAGCGGGGTGGTAGAGACCCAGTACTTC. The whole variable domain, remainder taken from reference TRBV11-2 and TRBJ2-5, is EAGVAQSPRYKIIEKRQSVAFWCNPISGHATLYWYQQILGQGPKLLIQFQNNGVVDDSQLPKDRFSAERLKGVDSTLKIQPAKLEDSAVYLCASSLGSGVVETQYFGPGTRLLVL.

The V gene is TRBV19, the J gene TRBJ1-1; TRBD1 agrees at 8 bases. This CDR3 contains 14 residues. Germline V gives CDR1 LNHDA, CDR2 SQIVND (reference sequence). The V gene end was trimmed by 3 bases and the J gene end by 4 bases; junction bases not matched to a gene: 4. The CDR3 region is CASSMRQGSTEAFF. CDR3 nucleotides: TGTGCCAGTAGTATGCGACAGGGGAGCACTGAAGCTTTCTTT.

The gene calls are TRBV7-2 and TRBJ2-7; D not certain. The V gene's germline CDR1 is SGHTA and CDR2 FQGNSA. The CDR3 loop spans 11 amino acids. Trimming removed 5 bases from V and 3 bases from J, with 5 bases in between. This CDR3 reads CASSTYYEQYF. The CDR3 nucleotides read TGTGCCAGCAGCACATACTACGAGCAGTACTTC.

About this clone: Because the CDR3's place on the DNA is in doubt, the DNA is left out and the CDR3 is given as listed by TCRdb. V usage is TRBV12-3 or TRBV12-4 and J usage is TRBJ2-3; the D call of TRBD2 is as the table states it, not checked on the DNA. The CDR3 numbers 12 amino acids, ends counted. The CDR3 loop reads CASSSSADTQYF.

The chain combines TRBV3-1 (or the pseudogene TRBV3-2) with TRBJ2-7, with TRBD2 identical over 11 bases. J was trimmed by 1 base and V by 6 bases; bases with no gene match: 5. Germline V lookup: CDR1 LGHDT, CDR2 YNNKEL (reference sequence). The CDR3 has 15 amino acids. In nucleotides, the CDR3 is TGTGCCAGCAGTTTTGGACTAGCGGGTTCCTACGAGCAGTACTTC. Residues: CASSFGLAGSYEQYF.

This chain links TRBV6-5 with TRBJ2-7; TRBD2 matches 8 bases. The CDR3 sequence is 14 residues long. V trimming: 6 bases; J trimming: 3 bases; junction bases outside the gene matches: 7. Germline V gene lookup returns CDR1 MNHEY and CDR2 SVGAGI. This CDR3 is CASSPWRGDYEQYF. The CDR3 DNA reads as TGTGCCAGCAGCCCCTGGCGGGGGGACTACGAGCAGTACTTC.

The chain is built from TRBV5-1 and TRBJ2-7; perhaps TRBD1 as D (6 bases). The CDR3 sequence is 13 residues long. The germline V gene has CDR1 SGHRS and CDR2 YFSETQ. Between the trimmed V and J ends, which lost 0 bases and 6 bases, there was a span of 10 bases. The chain's CDR3 is CASSLDRAIEQYF. The CDR3 coding sequence is TGCGCCAGCAGCTTGGACAGGGCTATCGAGCAGTACTTC.

This clone was picked up a small number of times. The chain recombines TRBV11-2 with TRBJ2-2; D remains unclear. This CDR3 region has 13 residues. Trimming removed 5 bases from V and 4 bases from J, with 8 bases in between. From germline, CDR1 is SGHAT and CDR2 FQNNGV. This CDR3 is CASSPRTTGELFF. The CDR3 DNA is TGTGCCAGCAGCCCCAGAACCACCGGGGAGCTGTTTTTT.

V and J are TRBV6-2 or TRBV6-3 and TRBJ2-5; the D is unclear. The CDR3 covers 13 residues. Germline CDR1 MNHEY, CDR2 SVGEGT. V gave up 3 bases and J gave up 1 base, with 6 bases separating them. The CDR3 bases are TGTGCCAGCAGTTATATCTCCCAAGAGACCCAGTACTTC. It translates to CASSYISQETQYF.

The chain recombines TRBV19 with TRBJ2-7; D perhaps matches TRBD2 (5 bases). This CDR3 is 17 amino acids long. The V gene's germline CDR1 is LNHDA and CDR2 SQIVND (reference sequence). The V and J ends lost 0 bases and 4 bases respectively, with 19 bases between them. CDR3 DNA: TGTGCCAGTAGTATAGATCCTAGCAACGTTATCGCGTACGAGCAGTACTTC. Amino acids: CASSIDPSNVIAYEQYF.

This sequence joins TRBV5-1 and TRBJ2-3, with 8 bases that match TRBD2. CDR1 is SGHRS and CDR2 is YFSETQ in the germline V gene. J gave up 4 bases and V 4 bases, and 8 bases lay outside the gene matches. The CDR3 totals 15 residues. CDR3 region: CASSPPRGASDTQYF. Written as DNA, the CDR3 is TGCGCCAGCAGCCCCCCGCGGGGGGCCTCAGATACGCAGTATTTT.

This clone was detected a few times. CDR3 nucleotide sequence: TGTGCCAGCAGCCGACAGGGCGATCAGCCCCAGCATTTT. Its protein product is CASSRQGDQPQHF. The V gene is TRBV7-9, the J gene TRBJ1-5; 7 bases fit TRBD1. The V gene's germline CDR1 is SEHNR and CDR2 FQNEAQ (reference sequence). After removal of 5 bases from V and 5 bases from J, the junction contained 3 bases not matched to a gene. The CDR3 sequence is 13 residues long.

The chain carries TRBV2 and TRBJ1-5; 7 bases map to TRBD1. Unmatched junction bases numbered 9, after V lost 7 bases and J lost 0 bases. The germline V gene has CDR1 SNHLY and CDR2 FYNNEI. The CDR3 has 16 residues. The CDR3 region is CASNRGHRNSNQPQHF. The CDR3 DNA reads as TGTGCCAGCAACAGGGGCCATAGGAATAGCAATCAGCCCCAGCATTTT.

The chain has TRBV27 and TRBJ1-1; TRBD1 matches 8 bases. From germline, CDR1 is MNHEY and CDR2 SMNVEV (reference sequence). After removal of 4 bases from V and 7 bases from J, the junction contained 5 bases not matched to a gene. The CDR3 is made up of 13 amino acids. The CDR3 nucleotides are TGTGCCAGCAGTTCAGGACAGGGCCTTGAAGCTTTCTTT. This gives the protein CASSSGQGLEAFF.

V usage is TRBV7-8 and J usage is TRBJ1-6; TRBD1 is a possible D gene (5 bases). This CDR3 is built from 15 residues. Trimming stripped 1 base from V and 3 bases from J, with 7 bases between. In germline, CDR1 is SGHVS, CDR2 FQNEAQ. Here the CDR3 reads CASSLGQHYNSPLHF. The DNA of the CDR3 is TGTGCCAGCAGCTTAGGACAGCACTATAATTCACCCCTCCACTTT.

The CDR3, as DNA: TGTGCCAGCAGTCTACAGGAGAACACTGAAGCTTTCTTT. Translation gives CASSLQENTEAFF. V gene TRBV6-6 combines with J gene TRBJ1-1, with TRBD1 as a possible D gene (5 bases). Germline CDR1 reads MNHNY; CDR2 reads SVGAGI (reference sequence). The CDR3 extends over 13 amino acids. Trimming took 5 bases from V and 1 from J, leaving 8 bases between them.

J is TRBJ1-1 and V is TRBV7-8; D unresolved. V gave up 2 bases and J gave up 1 base, with 5 bases separating them. This CDR3 has 13 amino acids. The V gene's germline CDR1 is SGHVS and CDR2 FQNEAQ. The DNA for the CDR3 is TGTGCCAGCAGCTTAAACACGAACACTGAAGCTTTCTTT. Translation gives CASSLNTNTEAFF. The full variable domain, rest sourced from reference TRBV7-8 and TRBJ1-1, is GAGVSQSPRYKVAKRGQDVALRCDPISGHVSLFWYQQALGQGPEFLTYFQNEAQLDKSGLPSDRFFAERPEGSVSTLKIQRTQQEDSAVYLCASSLNTNTEAFFGQGTRLTVV.

The V gene is TRBV5-1, the J gene TRBJ1-6, with D maybe TRBD1 (6 bases). V was trimmed by 3 bases and J by 5 bases, leaving 15 bases between them. Germline assignment: CDR1 SGHRS and CDR2 YFSETQ. The CDR3 sequence is 16 residues long. DNA of the CDR3: TGCGCCAGCAGCTCGGGCGGGGGCAGTGATAATTCACCCCTCCACTTT. This codes for CASSSGGGSDNSPLHF.

This clone was seen just once. This chain joins TRBV5-1 and TRBJ2-7; TRBD1 is a possible D gene (6 bases). Trimming removed 0 bases from V and 4 bases from J, with 8 bases in between. This CDR3 has 13 amino acids. Germline V gene sequence: CDR1 SGHRS, CDR2 YFSETQ. The CDR3 spells CASSLGGQYEQYF. The CDR3 nucleotides read TGCGCCAGCAGCTTGGGGGGGCAATACGAGCAGTACTTC.

J is TRBJ1-6 and V is TRBV5-8; possibly TRBD1 for D (6 bases). Per the germline V gene, CDR1 is SGHTS and CDR2 is YDEGEE. The CDR3 runs 16 residues. The germline V and J ends were trimmed by 4 bases and 6 bases, with 17 bases remaining between them. As DNA, the CDR3 is TGTGCCAGCAGCCCCGACTGGACAGTTTCTAATTCACCCCTCCACTTT. Residues: CASSPDWTVSNSPLHF.

The rearrangement joins TRBV7-9 to TRBJ1-1; D is ambiguous. The CDR3 runs to 12 residues. Trimming stripped 2 bases from V and 7 bases from J, with 8 bases between. The germline gives CDR1 SEHNR, CDR2 FQNEAQ (reference sequence). The CDR3 DNA sequence: TGTGCCAGCAGCTTAACCGGGATTGAAGCTTTCTTT. Translating it yields CASSLTGIEAFF. Looking up the rest from reference TRBV7-9 and TRBJ1-1 gives the full variable domain: DTGVSQNPRHKITKRGQNVTFRCDPISEHNRLYWYRQTLGQGPEFLTYFQNEAQLEKSRLLSDRFSAERPKGSFSTLEIQRTEQGDSAMYLCASSLTGIEAFFGQGTRLTVV.

V usage is TRBV6-5 and J usage is TRBJ1-5; D uncertain. Trimming left V 0 bases short and J 7 bases short, with 10 bases between. The CDR3 length is 14 residues. Germline CDR1 MNHEY, CDR2 SVGAGI. In DNA, the CDR3 is TGTGCCAGCAGTTACTCGAATACAGAGCAGCCCCAGCATTTT. It yields the protein CASSYSNTEQPQHF.

The chain has TRBV5-1 and TRBJ2-6; 12 positions match TRBD1. The germline gives CDR1 SGHRS, CDR2 YFSETQ. The CDR3 totals 17 residues. The V gene end was trimmed by 4 bases and the J gene end by 2 bases; junction bases not matched to a gene: 4. The CDR3 protein is CASSKGQGAAGANVLTF. The DNA of the CDR3 is TGCGCCAGCAGCAAGGGACAGGGGGCCGCTGGGGCCAACGTCCTGACTTTC. Drawing the rest from reference TRBV5-1 and TRBJ2-6, the complete variable domain is KAGVTQTPRYLIKTRGQQVTLSCSPISGHRSVSWYQQTPGQGLQFLFEYFSETQRNKGNFPGRFSGRQFSNSRSEMNVSTLELGDSALYLCASSKGQGAAGANVLTFGAGSRLTVL.

The V gene is TRBV6-2 or TRBV6-3, the J gene TRBJ2-7; D may be TRBD2 (7 bases). Germline CDR1 and CDR2: MNHEY and SVGEGT. V shed 2 bases and J shed 2 bases, with 13 bases lying between them. The CDR3 loop spans 15 amino acids. The CDR3 loop reads CASSYGEGGTYEQYF. For the CDR3, the DNA is TGTGCCAGCAGTTACGGAGAGGGGGGGACCTACGAGCAGTACTTC.